One and the same sample provided the 2 T cell receptor beta chains below, sequenced in a study of shared clonotypes between healthy human individuals. Clones were read by immunoSEQ multiplex PCR, and TCRdb kept only the in-frame ones, dropping some. The sample gives about 480,000 clones, roughly 85% of which show up once; approximately 12% is in the top ten. Sequenced: PBMCs. The receptors were sampled from a woman aged 40-49 years in good health. Some clones in this sample may be carry-over from other donors' samples.

As for this clone: The DNA is left out, because the CDR3 cannot be placed on it with certainty; the CDR3 is given as TCRdb lists it. The chain links TRBV18 to TRBJ2-1; the DNA was not compared with TRBD1, the D call given in the table. Germline V gene sequence: CDR1 KGHSH, CDR2 LQKENI. The length of the CDR3 is 24 amino acids, counting both ends. The chain's CDR3 is CASSPTEQGEITMSSSSPYNEQFF.

The chain has TRBV9 and TRBJ2-5; 9 bases map to TRBD2. This CDR3 spans 15 amino acids. V gave up 0 bases and J gave up 5 bases; unmatched junction bases: 5. The germline gives CDR1 SGDLS, CDR2 YYNGEE. This CDR3 reads CASSVGSGRWETQYF. For the CDR3, the DNA is TGTGCCAGCAGCGTAGGTAGCGGGAGATGGGAGACCCAGTACTTC. Full variable domain (rest looked up from reference TRBV9 and TRBJ2-5): DSGVTQTPKHLITATGQRVTLRCSPRSGDLSVYWYQQSLDQGLQFLIQYYNGEERAKGNILERFSAQQFPDLHSELNLSSLELGDSALYFCASSVGSGRWETQYFGPGTRLLVL.